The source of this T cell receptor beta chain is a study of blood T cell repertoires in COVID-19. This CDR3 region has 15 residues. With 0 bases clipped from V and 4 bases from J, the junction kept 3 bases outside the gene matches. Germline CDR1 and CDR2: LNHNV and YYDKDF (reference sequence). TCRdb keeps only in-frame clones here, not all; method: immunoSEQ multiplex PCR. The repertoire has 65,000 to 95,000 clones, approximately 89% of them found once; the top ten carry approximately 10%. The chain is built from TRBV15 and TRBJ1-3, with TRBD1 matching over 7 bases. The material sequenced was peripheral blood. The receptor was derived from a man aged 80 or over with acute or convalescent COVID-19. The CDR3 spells CATSRDGTVGNTIYF. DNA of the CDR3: TGTGCCACCAGCAGAGATGGGACAGTCGGAAACACCATATATTTT.